These 27 T cell receptor beta chains share one sample of origin, sequenced in a study of identical twins. TCRdb fed the 5' RACE reads into MiXCR, producing one record per CDR3 protein. Of 570,000 or so distinct CDR3 sequences detected, 9.6% appear once; the ten largest clones hold 2.5% to 3.5%. This sample was shared with a second study, whose subject was yellow fever vaccine responses in identical twins.

The sequenced material came from PBMCs. These receptors originate from a woman under 30 in good health.

This clonotype was counted ten times or more. V is TRBV5-1 and J is TRBJ2-1, with 7 bases matching TRBD2. Trimming at V came to 3 bases and at J to 7 bases, leaving 13 bases not matched to a gene. Looked up from germline, CDR1 is SGHRS and CDR2 is YFSETQ. This CDR3 spans 16 amino acids. The DNA of the CDR3 is TGCGCCAGCAGCTCGGCGGGGAGGGAGCTGAGGAATGAGCAGTTCTTC. As protein: CASSSAGRELRNEQFF.

This clonotype has ten or more counts. V gene TRBV29-1 combines with J gene TRBJ2-2; TRBD1 aligns across 9 bases. Trimming took 6 bases from V and 7 from J; bases not matched to a gene: 9. CDR3 length: 14 residues. CDR1 is SQVTM and CDR2 is ANQGSEA in the germline V gene. CDR3 amino acids: CSVQTGGSGGELFF. The CDR3 DNA follows: TGCAGCGTGCAAACAGGGGGCTCCGGCGGGGAGCTGTTTTTT.

The gene calls are TRBV7-9 and TRBJ2-2, with 8 bases identical to TRBD2. This CDR3 region has 17 residues. J gave up 2 bases and V 5 bases, and 10 bases lay outside the gene matches. Per the germline V gene, CDR1 is SEHNR and CDR2 is FQNEAQ (reference sequence). Here the CDR3 DNA reads TGTGCCAGCAGCCCGTTTCGGGAGGGCCATAACACCGGGGAGCTGTTTTTT. Translating gives CASSPFREGHNTGELFF.

This chain links TRBV28 with TRBJ2-3, with TRBD2 matching over 14 bases. Germline CDR1 and CDR2: MDHEN and SYDVKM. Losses at the gene ends were 4 bases for V and 0 bases for J; bases not matched to a gene: 15. The CDR3 spans 21 residues. CDR3 sequence reads: CASSSDDRTSGGSWSTDTQYF. DNA for the CDR3: TGTGCCAGCAGTTCCGATGACCGGACTAGCGGGGGGTCTTGGAGCACAGATACGCAGTATTTT.

The V call is TRBV6-2 or TRBV6-3, the J call TRBJ2-7, with 7 positions matching TRBD1. V was clipped by 0 bases and J by 2 bases; unmatched bases: 7. The V gene's germline CDR1 is MNHEY and CDR2 SVGEGT. CDR3 length: 16 amino acids. CDR3 amino acids: CASSYSYPGQPYEQYF. The CDR3 region has the DNA TGTGCCAGCAGTTACTCATACCCGGGACAGCCCTACGAGCAGTACTTC.

This clonotype was observed a few times. The CDR3 protein is CAWFGGELFF. The CDR3, as DNA: TGTGCCTGGTTCGGCGGGGAGCTGTTTTTT. This chain links TRBV30 with TRBJ2-2; D remains ambiguous. The length of the CDR3 is 10 residues. Germline values: CDR1 GTSNPN, CDR2 SVGIG (reference sequence). The V and J ends lost 5 bases and 7 bases respectively, with 5 bases between them. The complete variable domain, with remaining parts taken from reference TRBV30 and TRBJ2-2, reads SQTIHQWPATLVQPVGSPLSLECTVEGTSNPNLYWYRQAAGRGLQLLFYSVGIGQISSEVPQNLSASRPQDRQFILSSKKLLLSDSGFYLCAWFGGELFFGEGSRLTVL.

This clonotype was seen more than once but under ten times. This chain connects TRBV6-1 to TRBJ2-5; 9 nucleotides line up with TRBD1. J was trimmed by 1 base and V by 7 bases; bases with no gene match: 7. Germline-derived CDR1 and CDR2 are MNHNS and SASEGT. The CDR3 is 15 residues long. In nucleotides, the CDR3 is TGTGCCAGCACAAAACAGGGGGCGGGCCAAGAGACCCAGTACTTC. Protein product: CASTKQGAGQETQYF.

This clonotype was recorded at least ten times. The chain joins TRBV12-3 or TRBV12-4 to TRBJ2-3; the D is unclear. V lost 2 bases, J lost 1 base, and 7 bases lay in between. The CDR3 loop spans 14 amino acids. The CDR3 spells CASSLLGRTDTQYF. For the CDR3, the DNA is TGTGCCAGCAGTTTATTAGGCCGCACAGATACGCAGTATTTT.

This clonotype appeared a few times. This rearrangement joins TRBV5-5 to TRBJ2-7; weak D call: TRBD2 (6 bases). The CDR3 is made up of 15 amino acids. The V end lost 4 bases, the J end lost 2 bases, and 16 bases lay between the germline ends. The germline V gene has CDR1 SGHKS and CDR2 YYEKEE (reference sequence). CDR3 nucleotide sequence: TGTGCCAGCAGCCCGACCGGGACTGCGACCTACGAGCAGTACTTC. It translates to CASSPTGTATYEQYF.

This clonotype was picked up many times. The chain carries TRBV5-1 and TRBJ2-1, with a possible D match to TRBD2 (7 bases). This CDR3 comprises 17 residues. CDR1 SGHRS and CDR2 YFSETQ come from the germline V gene. V gave up 4 bases and J gave up 0 bases, with 17 bases separating them. CDR3 protein: CASSLKTGGSSYNEQFF. The CDR3 DNA is TGCGCCAGCAGCCTAAAGACAGGCGGGAGCTCCTACAATGAGCAGTTCTTC.

A remark on this clonotype: An end of the junction does not agree with germline; a read error may underlie this. The chain is built from TRBV10-3 and TRBJ2-1; 8 bases align to TRBD1. This CDR3 comprises 14 residues. CDR1 ENHRY and CDR2 SYGVKD come from the germline V gene. The CDR3 DNA follows: TGTGCCATCACAGGGGGCCCCATGGTCAATGTGCAGTTCTTC. It encodes CAITGGPMVNVQFF.

This clonotype was picked up many times. This chain uses TRBV12-3 or TRBV12-4 with TRBJ2-4; D possibly matches TRBD1 or TRBD2 (5 bases each). CDR3 length: 13 amino acids. The ends were cut back, 4 bases at V and 1 base at J, with 5 bases in the middle. DNA of the CDR3: TGTGCCAGCAGTTGGGGGGCCAAAAACATTCAGTACTTC. Translation: CASSWGAKNIQYF.

This clonotype came up many times. The V and J genes are TRBV10-3 and TRBJ1-5; tentatively, D is TRBD1 (5 bases). Germline CDR1 is ENHRY and CDR2 is SYGVKD. V lost 6 bases, J lost 5 bases, and 14 bases lay in between. CDR3 size: 14 residues. DNA for the CDR3: TGTGCCATCAGACCCCAGGGAGCGGATCAGCCCCAGCATTTT. It specifies CAIRPQGADQPQHF.

This clonotype was counted at least ten times. The chain recombines TRBV20-1 with TRBJ2-1, with D perhaps matching TRBD1 (5 bases). The CDR3 sequence is 14 residues long. The germline gives CDR1 DFQATT, CDR2 SNEGSKA (reference sequence). Trimming took off 0 bases at V and 10 bases at J, with 16 bases between the two ends. Here the CDR3 reads CSARDLKFRGEQFF. The CDR3 bases are TGCAGTGCTAGAGATCTAAAGTTTAGGGGAGAGCAGTTCTTC.

The table lists this clonotype with a few counts. V usage is TRBV7-9 and J usage is TRBJ2-1; no clear D. The CDR3 length is 15 residues. CDR1 is SEHNR, CDR2 FQNEAQ, per germline (reference sequence). Trimming pared 0 bases from V and 5 bases from J, leaving 11 bases between. The DNA for the CDR3 is TGTGCCAGCAGCTTAGCCAATTCGTCGCACAATGAGCAGTTCTTC. It is translated as CASSLANSSHNEQFF.

The gene calls are TRBV28 and TRBJ1-5; D is unresolved. V was cut by 3 bases and J by 4 bases, with 10 bases left in between. Germline V lookup: CDR1 MDHEN, CDR2 SYDVKM. The CDR3 is made up of 14 amino acids. CDR3 nucleotide sequence: TGTGCCAGCAGTTTGGCGACAAGGAATCAGCCCCAGCATTTT. As protein: CASSLATRNQPQHF. The variable domain in full, with the rest retrieved from reference TRBV28 and TRBJ1-5, is DVKVTQSSRYLVKRTGEKVFLECVQDMDHENMFWYRQDPGLGLRLIYFSYDVKMKEKGDIPEGYSVSREKKERFSLILESASTNQTSMYLCASSLATRNQPQHFGDGTRLSIL.

This clonotype was found a few times. CDR3 bases: TGTGCCAGCGCTTTAAGTCGGGCCGCTAATTCACCCCTCCACTTT. It translates to CASALSRAANSPLHF. The chain joins TRBV7-9 to TRBJ1-6; D is unclear. The V end lost 8 bases, the J end lost 6 bases, and 17 bases lay between the germline ends. Germline CDR1 reads SEHNR; CDR2 reads FQNEAQ (reference sequence). The CDR3 is 15 residues long.

This clonotype was observed a handful of times. The chain uses TRBV7-9 and TRBJ2-7, with 7 bases fitting TRBD2. Germline loops: CDR1 SEHNR, CDR2 FQNEAQ (reference sequence). The ends lost 0 bases at V and 5 bases at J; junction bases unmatched: 10. CDR3 size: 16 residues. The CDR3 loop is CASSLAGGTVLDEQYF. The CDR3, as DNA: TGTGCCAGCAGCTTAGCGGGGGGGACGGTACTAGACGAGCAGTACTTC.

The sample holds many counts of this clonotype. The rearrangement joins TRBV29-1 to TRBJ2-1, with D uncertain. The CDR3 covers 12 residues. The V end lost 3 bases, the J end lost 9 bases, and 12 bases lay between the germline ends. CDR1 SQVTM and CDR2 ANQGSEA come from the germline V gene. CDR3 region: CSVEATRGEQFF. In DNA form, the CDR3 reads TGCAGCGTTGAGGCCACCCGCGGTGAGCAGTTCTTC.

This chain links TRBV28 with TRBJ2-7; D unresolved. The germline CDR1 and CDR2 sequences are MDHEN and SYDVKM. CDR3 size: 15 residues. V gave up 5 bases and J gave up 3 bases, with 17 bases separating them. CDR3 protein: CASSPSSLESYEQYF. The DNA for the CDR3 is TGTGCCAGCAGTCCATCATCCCTTGAGAGCTACGAGCAGTACTTC.

The table lists this clonotype with a few counts. This chain links TRBV14 with TRBJ2-2, with 9 bases fitting TRBD2. CDR3 length: 16 residues. V trimming: 2 bases; J trimming: 7 bases; junction bases outside the gene matches: 8. The germline CDR1 and CDR2 sequences are SGHDN and FVKESK. The CDR3 sequence: CASSQIAGARGGELFF. As DNA, the CDR3 is TGTGCCAGCAGCCAAATAGCGGGGGCCCGTGGCGGGGAGCTGTTTTTT.

The chain employs TRBV7-2 and TRBJ2-2, with a tentative D call TRBD2 (5 bases). The CDR3 consists of 16 residues. V lost 1 base, J lost 5 bases, and 14 bases lay in between. From germline, CDR1 is SGHTA and CDR2 FQGNSA. CDR3 residues: CASSLGELRGTGELFF. The CDR3 nucleotides are TGTGCCAGCAGCTTAGGGGAGTTGCGAGGAACCGGGGAGCTGTTTTTT.

This clonotype has more than one count but fewer than ten. V is TRBV6-6 and J is TRBJ1-1, with 7 bases lining up with TRBD1. Germline V gives CDR1 MNHNY, CDR2 SVGAGI (reference sequence). Unmatched junction bases numbered 2, after V lost 2 bases and J lost 5 bases. The CDR3 covers 13 residues. The CDR3 loop reads CASSYHRGTEAFF. The CDR3 nucleotides read TGTGCCAGCAGTTACCACAGGGGTACTGAAGCTTTCTTT.

The V call is TRBV3-1, the J call TRBJ1-1, with TRBD1 as a possible D gene (5 bases). Germline assignment: CDR1 LGHDT and CDR2 YNNKEL (reference sequence). Trimming removed 3 bases from V and 12 bases from J, with 17 bases in between. CDR3 length equals 13 residues. In DNA form, the CDR3 reads TGTGCCAGCAGCCAGAACCAAGGAGGGGAAACTTTCTTT. It specifies CASSQNQGGETFF.

This clonotype was detected only a few times. The chain employs TRBV5-5 and TRBJ2-7, with D tentatively TRBD2 (5 bases). CDR1 is SGHKS and CDR2 is YYEKEE in the germline V gene (reference sequence). V shed 0 bases and J shed 3 bases, with 10 bases lying between them. This CDR3 is 14 amino acids long. CDR3 amino acids: CASSLVYGDYEQYF. The CDR3 DNA is TGTGCCAGCAGCTTGGTGTACGGGGACTACGAGCAGTACTTC.

This clonotype was counted between two and nine times. The V and J genes are TRBV6-5 and TRBJ2-7; 10 bases match TRBD2. The germline V gene has CDR1 MNHEY and CDR2 SVGAGI. V lost 0 bases and J lost 5; bases outside the gene matches: 10. The CDR3 consists of 17 residues. The DNA of the CDR3 is TGTGCCAGCAGTTACTCGATCAGGTCTAGCGGGAGCGACGAGCAGTACTTC. Translation: CASSYSIRSSGSDEQYF.

This clonotype was detected ten times or more. The chain has TRBV7-2 and TRBJ2-1; D is unclear. This CDR3 is 14 amino acids long. Trimming stripped 5 bases from V and 1 base from J, with 9 bases between. Germline CDR1 reads SGHTA; CDR2 reads FQGNSA. CDR3 in amino acids: CASSPILSYNEQFF. CDR3 in DNA: TGTGCCAGCAGCCCCATACTATCCTACAATGAGCAGTTCTTC.